The rows below give T cell receptor beta chains drawn from one sample of a study of blood T cell repertoires in COVID-19. Data came from immunoSEQ multiplex PCR; TCRdb stores just in-frame clones and leaves some out. The table lists 100,000 to 150,000 clones, more than 75% of them singletons. Sequenced input: peripheral blood. These receptors were taken from a man in his 70s with active COVID-19. CDR3s include the opening cysteine and the closing phenylalanine or tryptophan. Fields, in order: clone size, V gene, J gene, D gene, CDR3 DNA, CDR3 protein. D genes are given only for firm matches. Rows may omit the clone size; those that give it use once, few, many or a size class.

.	TRBV19	TRBJ2-3	TRBD2	TGTGCCAGTAGTAGGCCAGCGGGAGGGCCCAGCATCACAGATACGCAGTATTTT	CASSRPAGGPSITDTQYF
.	TRBV19	TRBJ1-5	.	TGTGCCAGTAGTATAGATCGCGGGATCGGGGATCAGCCCCAGCATTTT	CASSIDRGIGDQPQHF
many	TRBV28	TRBJ1-2	TRBD1	TGTGCCACCAAACGACAGGGAAACTATGGCTACACCTTC	CATKRQGNYGYTF
.	TRBV6-5	TRBJ2-7	TRBD1	TGTGCCAGCAGTGACTCGGACAGGGGATACGAGCAGTACTTC	CASSDSDRGYEQYF
once	TRBV27	TRBJ2-1	TRBD1	TGTGCCAGCAGTAACCGACAGGGGTACAATGAGCAGTTCTTC	CASSNRQGYNEQFF
.	TRBV7-2	TRBJ2-5	TRBD2	TGTGCCAGCAGCTTAGTAGGGACTAGCGGGCAAGAGACCCAGTACTTC	CASSLVGTSGQETQYF
.	TRBV30	TRBJ2-4	TRBD1	TGTGCCTGGAGTGTTCAAGGGGGCGGCCTAAACATTCAGTACTTC	CAWSVQGGGLNIQYF
.	TRBV5-5	TRBJ1-2	.	TGTGCCAGCAGCTTTCAGGGAATCAACTATGGCTACACCTTC	CASSFQGINYGYTF
.	TRBV7-2	TRBJ1-6	.	TGTGCCAGCAGCTTATTGGTCTCGAGGGGGGGGTATAATTCACCCCTCCACTTT	CASSLLVSRGGYNSPLHF
.	TRBV4-1	TRBJ2-7	TRBD1	TGCGCCAGCAGCCAAGGACAGGGGACGGACGAGCAGTACTTC	CASSQGQGTDEQYF
few	TRBV6-6	TRBJ2-2	.	TGTGCCAGCAGTTACTCTCGGCAGGGAACCGGGGAGCTGTTTTTT	CASSYSRQGTGELFF
.	TRBV7-3	TRBJ2-7	TRBD2	TGTGCCAGCAGCTCCACGGGCGGGAGGGGCGAGCAGTACTTC	CASSSTGGRGEQYF
.	TRBV5-4	TRBJ1-2	TRBD1	TGTGCCAGCAGCCGGGACAGCTATGGCTACACCTTC	CASSRDSYGYTF
.	TRBV7-9	TRBJ2-2	.	TGTGCCAGCAGCTTAATAGGGTCAGGGGCCGGGGAGCTGTTTTTT	CASSLIGSGAGELFF
.	TRBV5-4	TRBJ2-3	TRBD2	TGTGCCAGCAGCTTGGGCGGTCGGCTAGCGGGAGGCGCCCGGGGGGATACGCAGTATTTT	CASSLGGRLAGGARGDTQYF
once	TRBV18	TRBJ2-3	TRBD2	TGTGCCAGCTCACCCCGGACTAGCGGAAAAAATACGCAGTATTTT	CASSPRTSGKNTQYF
.	TRBV6-5	TRBJ1-2	.	TGTACGACTAGTTCAGGGAACCCCTATGGCTACACCTTC	CTTSSGNPYGYTF
few	TRBV28	TRBJ2-7	.	TGTGCCAGCAGTTCAGACATCTACGAGCAGTACTTC	CASSSDIYEQYF
.	TRBV4-1	TRBJ2-1	TRBD2	TGCGCCAGCAGTCCCCCTTTTAGCGGGAGAAGGGGAGAGCAGTTCTTC	CASSPPFSGRRGEQFF
once	TRBV5-6	TRBJ2-3	TRBD1	TGTGCCAGCAGCCCCCAATCCGGGACAGCCGATACGCAGTATTTT	CASSPQSGTADTQYF
once	TRBV4-3	TRBJ1-3	.	TGCGCCAGCAGCCAAGATGGGCCGCCTTTTGACTCTGGAAACACCATATATTTT	CASSQDGPPFDSGNTIYF
.	TRBV24-1	TRBJ1-5	TRBD1	TGTGCCACCAGTGCCGGGACAGGGGTTAGCAATCAGCCCCAGCATTTT	CATSAGTGVSNQPQHF
once	TRBV7-9	TRBJ2-5	TRBD2	TGTGCCAGCAGCTTGGCTAGCGGGACAGCAGCAGCCCGGGAGACCCAGTACTTC	CASSLASGTAAARETQYF
.	TRBV15	TRBJ2-7	.	TGTGCCACCAGCAGAGATAACTACGAGCAGTACTTC	CATSRDNYEQYF